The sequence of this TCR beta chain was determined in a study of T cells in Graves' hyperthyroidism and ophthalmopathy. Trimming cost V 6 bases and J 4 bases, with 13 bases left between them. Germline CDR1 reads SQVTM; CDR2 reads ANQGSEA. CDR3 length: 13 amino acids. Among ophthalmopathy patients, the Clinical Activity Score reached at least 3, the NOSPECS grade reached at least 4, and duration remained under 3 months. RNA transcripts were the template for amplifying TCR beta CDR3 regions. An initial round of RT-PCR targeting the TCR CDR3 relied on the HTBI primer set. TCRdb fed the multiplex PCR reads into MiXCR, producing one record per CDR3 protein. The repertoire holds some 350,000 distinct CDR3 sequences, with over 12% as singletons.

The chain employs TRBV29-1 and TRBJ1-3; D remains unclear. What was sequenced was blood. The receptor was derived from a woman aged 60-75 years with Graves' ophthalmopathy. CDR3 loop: CSVHWTEGNTIYF. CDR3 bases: TGCAGCGTCCATTGGACGGAGGGAAACACCATATATTTT.